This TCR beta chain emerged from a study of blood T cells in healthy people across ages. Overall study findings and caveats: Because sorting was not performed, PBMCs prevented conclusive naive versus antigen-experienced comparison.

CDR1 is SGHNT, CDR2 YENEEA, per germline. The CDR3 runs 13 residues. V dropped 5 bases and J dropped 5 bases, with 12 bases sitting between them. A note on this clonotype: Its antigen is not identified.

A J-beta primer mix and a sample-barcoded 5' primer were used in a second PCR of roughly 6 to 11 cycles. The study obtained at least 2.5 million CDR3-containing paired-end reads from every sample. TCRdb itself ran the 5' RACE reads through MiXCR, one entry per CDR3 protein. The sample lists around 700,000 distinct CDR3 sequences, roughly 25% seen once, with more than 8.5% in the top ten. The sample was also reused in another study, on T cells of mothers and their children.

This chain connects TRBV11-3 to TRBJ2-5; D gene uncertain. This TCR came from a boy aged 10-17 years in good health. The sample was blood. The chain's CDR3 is CASSPPMSETQYF. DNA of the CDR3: TGTGCCAGCAGCCCTCCAATGTCGGAGACCCAGTACTTC.